The present T cell receptor (beta chain) was sequenced within a study of blood T cell repertoires in COVID-19. In the original workflow: Using reference gene primer amplification, nucleated cell counts were estimated. The assay was immunoSEQ multiplex PCR, and TCRdb's table has in-frame clones only and misses some. V and J calls plus clone size are reproduced from that table; the DNA served to infer D and trimming. Of 450,000 or so clones in the sample, approximately 90% were seen once. Trimming took 4 bases from V and 5 from J, leaving 5 bases between them. Germline lookup yields CDR1 SGHTA and CDR2 FQGNSA. The CDR3 totals 11 residues.

Sequenced input: peripheral blood. This TCR was sampled from a woman aged 35 to 49 with COVID-19, enrolled during active disease. J is TRBJ2-5 and V is TRBV7-2; D is unresolved. The CDR3 coding sequence is TGTGCCAGCAGCTCTGTGGAGACCCAGTACTTC. Encoded protein: CASSSVETQYF.